This entry is about one T cell receptor (beta chain). These data are taken from a study of blood T cell repertoires in COVID-19. About the study: T cells, B-cell-depleted T cells, or PBMCs provided the cDNA or gDNA that served as material.

This CDR3 spans 16 amino acids. Looked up from germline, CDR1 is MGHRA and CDR2 is YSYEKL. V trimming: 4 bases; J trimming: 5 bases; junction bases outside the gene matches: 9. The study recruited people aged roughly 18 to 95 years across roughly 23 US areas. Participants' reported clinical history set cohort assignment. The authors' processing: Reference gene primers were amplified, and this amplification served to estimate nucleated cell counts. The protocol was immunoSEQ multiplex PCR, while the TCRdb copy is restricted to in-frame clones and leaves out a portion. D and trimming were read from the DNA, whereas the V and J calls and clone size are those reported in that table. Of about 170,000 clones listed, around 80% are singletons.

The sequence was collected from a man aged 50 to 60 who had recovered from COVID-19. Sequenced material: PBMCs or T cells enriched from blood (not recorded which). This rearrangement joins TRBV4-1 to TRBJ2-2; 8 bases align to TRBD2. CDR3: CASSPRTSLGTGELFF. For the CDR3, the DNA is TGCGCCAGCAGCCCCAGGACTAGCCTAGGGACCGGGGAGCTGTTTTTT.